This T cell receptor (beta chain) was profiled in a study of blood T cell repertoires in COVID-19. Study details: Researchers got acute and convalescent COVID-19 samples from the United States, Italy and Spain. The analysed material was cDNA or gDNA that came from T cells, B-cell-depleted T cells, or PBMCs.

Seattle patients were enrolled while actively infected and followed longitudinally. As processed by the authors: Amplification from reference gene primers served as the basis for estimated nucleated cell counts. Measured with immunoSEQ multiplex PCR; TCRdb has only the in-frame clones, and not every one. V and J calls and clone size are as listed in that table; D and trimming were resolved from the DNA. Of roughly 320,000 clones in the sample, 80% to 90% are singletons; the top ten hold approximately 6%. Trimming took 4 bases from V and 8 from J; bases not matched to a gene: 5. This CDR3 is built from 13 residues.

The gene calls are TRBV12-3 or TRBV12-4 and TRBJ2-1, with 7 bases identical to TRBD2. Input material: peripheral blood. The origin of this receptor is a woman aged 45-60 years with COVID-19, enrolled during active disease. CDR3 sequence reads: CASSSGLDDEQFF. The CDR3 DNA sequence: TGTGCCAGCAGTTCAGGACTAGATGATGAGCAGTTCTTC.